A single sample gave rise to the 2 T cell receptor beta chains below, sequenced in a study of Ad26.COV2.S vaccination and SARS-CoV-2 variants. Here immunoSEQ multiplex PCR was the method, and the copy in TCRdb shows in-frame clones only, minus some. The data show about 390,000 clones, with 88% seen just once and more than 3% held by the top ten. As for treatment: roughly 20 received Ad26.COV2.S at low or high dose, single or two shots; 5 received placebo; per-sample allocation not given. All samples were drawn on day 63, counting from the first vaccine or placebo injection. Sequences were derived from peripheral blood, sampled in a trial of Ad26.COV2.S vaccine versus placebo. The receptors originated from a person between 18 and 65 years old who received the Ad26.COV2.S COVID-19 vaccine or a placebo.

The CDR3 DNA is TGTGCCAGCAGTAGAGTGGACAGGTCCTATGGCTACACCTTC. Translating gives CASSRVDRSYGYTF. This chain uses TRBV6-5 with TRBJ1-2; TRBD1 aligns across 7 bases. With 5 bases clipped from V and 4 bases from J, the junction kept 7 bases outside the gene matches. The germline V gene encodes CDR1 MNHEY and CDR2 SVGAGI. This CDR3 is 14 amino acids long.

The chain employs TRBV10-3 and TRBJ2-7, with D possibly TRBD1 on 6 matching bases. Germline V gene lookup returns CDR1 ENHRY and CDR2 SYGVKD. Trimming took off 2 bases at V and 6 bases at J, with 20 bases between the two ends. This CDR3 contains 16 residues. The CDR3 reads CAISEGATGLLSEQYF. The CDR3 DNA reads TGTGCCATCAGTGAGGGTGCAACAGGGCTCTTGAGCGAGCAGTACTTC.